A selection of T cell receptor beta chains follows, all from one sample in a study of T cell responses to AZD1222 COVID-19 vaccine. Assay: immunoSEQ multiplex PCR; the TCRdb copy retains only in-frame clones and omits some. The profile shows 95,000 to 150,000 clones, around nine tenths of them singletons. Sequences were derived from peripheral blood, sampled on day 0 of AZD1222 vaccination. The receptors come from an adult in good health. The CDR3 runs from the conserved cysteine through the conserved F or W. A D gene is named only where the DNA matches it firmly. Size is omitted from some rows. Given values are once, few, many or a class for expanded clones.

TRBD1	TRBV6-5	TRBJ1-2	few	CASSLQGEGYGYTF	TGTGCCAGCAGTCTACAGGGGGAAGGCTATGGCTACACCTTC
-	TRBV2	TRBJ1-4	-	CASSEGPAGEKLFF	TGTGCCAGCAGTGAAGGTCCGGCGGGTGAAAAACTGTTTTTT
-	TRBV9	TRBJ1-5	-	CASSPDGGQGMYQPQHF	TGTGCCAGCAGCCCCGACGGAGGGCAGGGTATGTATCAGCCCCAGCATTTT
-	TRBV30	TRBJ2-2	-	CAWSVQNTGELFF	TGTGCCTGGAGTGTCCAGAACACCGGGGAGCTGTTTTTT
-	TRBV3-1/TRBV3-2	TRBJ1-2	once	CASSQAGERLYGYTF	TGTGCCAGCAGCCAAGCCGGGGAGCGCCTTTATGGCTACACCTTC
-	TRBV5-1	TRBJ2-5	-	CASSLGRGRRKETQYF	TGCGCCAGCAGCCTGGGGCGGGGGCGACGGAAAGAGACCCAGTACTTC
TRBD1	TRBV24-1	TRBJ2-1	-	CATRGTGGNEQFF	TGTGCCACCAGGGGGACAGGGGGCAATGAGCAGTTCTTC
-	TRBV27	TRBJ1-5	-	CASRTGAGAQHF	TGTGCCAGCAGAACAGGCGCCGGGGCCCAGCATTTT
TRBD1	TRBV7-8	TRBJ1-3	few	CASSLRTGLSQISGNTIYF	TGTGCCAGCAGCTTAAGGACAGGACTGAGTCAAATCTCTGGAAACACCATATATTTT
TRBD2	TRBV11-3	TRBJ2-1	-	CASSLDGTSGGMDEQFF	TGTGCCAGCAGCTTAGATGGGACTAGCGGGGGGATGGACGAGCAGTTCTTC
TRBD1	TRBV10-3	TRBJ1-1	-	CAISPGTGNTEAFF	TGTGCCATCAGTCCCGGGACAGGGAACACTGAAGCTTTCTTT
TRBD2	TRBV11-2	TRBJ2-5	-	CASSLPAGSSGKQETQYF	TGTGCCAGCAGCTTGCCCGCCGGGTCTAGCGGGAAACAAGAGACCCAGTACTTC
-	TRBV5-1	TRBJ2-7	once	CASSFSQGRIYEQYF	TGCGCCAGCAGCTTCTCACAGGGTAGAATCTACGAGCAGTACTTC
TRBD2	TRBV6-4	TRBJ2-2	once	CASSSPGLAGNTGELFF	TGTGCCAGCAGTAGCCCGGGACTAGCGGGGAACACCGGGGAGCTGTTTTTT
TRBD1	TRBV7-8	TRBJ2-2	-	CASEFRQGNTGELFF	TGTGCCAGCGAGTTTCGACAGGGGAACACCGGGGAGCTGTTTTTT
TRBD2	TRBV5-1	TRBJ2-3	-	CASSQLAGEADTQYF	TGCGCCAGCAGCCAATTAGCGGGAGAGGCAGATACGCAGTATTTT
TRBD2	TRBV10-3	TRBJ2-3	once	CAISAAGGSTDTQYF	TGTGCCATCAGTGCAGCGGGAGGTAGCACAGATACGCAGTATTTT
-	TRBV18	TRBJ2-3	-	CASSPIGGTDTQYF	TGTGCCAGCTCACCAATAGGGGGGACAGATACGCAGTATTTT